A selection of T cell receptor beta chains follows, all from one sample in a study of TIL therapy for anti-PD-1-resistant metastatic lung cancer. This table comes from immunoSEQ multiplex PCR, and its TCRdb copy is limited to in-frame clones, with some not included. The sample includes 9,000 to 15,000 clones, 70% to 80% of them seen just once. Specimen: blood, collected at baseline. These receptors were obtained from a person aged 25-79 years with non-small cell lung cancer. CDR3s include the opening cysteine and the closing phenylalanine or tryptophan. D genes are given only for firm matches. The size field is filled for only some rows; it gives once, few, many or a size class.

D gene	V gene	clone size	J gene	CDR3 protein	CDR3 DNA
TRBD1	TRBV11-3	.	TRBJ2-1	CASSEGQGMNEQFF	TGTGCCAGCAGCGAGGGACAGGGAATGAATGAGCAGTTCTTC
TRBD2	TRBV4-1	few	TRBJ2-1	CASSQERGLAGFASYNEQFF	TGCGCCAGCAGCCAAGAAAGAGGACTAGCGGGATTCGCCTCCTACAATGAGCAGTTCTTC
.	TRBV19	few	TRBJ1-1	CASSIGPISTNTEAFF	TGTGCCAGTAGTATTGGGCCCATATCTACGAACACTGAAGCTTTCTTT
TRBD1	TRBV30	.	TRBJ1-5	CAWSVDPGGRPQHF	TGTGCCTGGAGTGTAGACCCAGGGGGACGGCCCCAGCATTTT
.	TRBV18	.	TRBJ2-3	CASSQGGTDTQYF	TGTGCCAGCTCACAGGGGGGCACAGATACGCAGTATTTT
TRBD1	TRBV6-5	once	TRBJ1-1	CASSTAGQGAEAFF	TGTGCCAGCAGTACCGCTGGACAGGGGGCTGAAGCTTTCTTT
.	TRBV6-6	.	TRBJ2-1	CASSRRGVINEQFF	TGTGCCAGCAGTCGTAGAGGGGTTATCAATGAGCAGTTCTTC
.	TRBV4-1	.	TRBJ2-7	CASSYLLTESYEQYF	TGCGCCAGCAGCTACCTTTTGACGGAAAGCTACGAGCAGTACTTC
.	TRBV7-6	.	TRBJ2-2	CASSLGANTGELFF	TGTGCCAGCAGCTTAGGGGCGAACACCGGGGAGCTGTTTTTT
TRBD2	TRBV27	.	TRBJ2-1	CASSTKPTSGLYNEQFF	TGTGCCAGTTCCACGAAACCGACTAGCGGGCTATACAATGAGCAGTTCTTC
.	TRBV7-9	.	TRBJ2-7	CASSQEVGGPRGNEQYF	TGTGCCAGCAGCCAAGAGGTGGGAGGGCCAAGGGGGAACGAGCAGTACTTC
TRBD2	TRBV11-2	.	TRBJ2-1	CASSFLGGRESHEQFF	TGTGCCAGCAGCTTTTTAGGCGGGAGGGAGAGCCATGAGCAGTTCTTC
.	TRBV11-2	.	TRBJ2-7	CASSLQGYEQYF	TGTGCCAGCAGCTTGCAGGGCTACGAGCAGTACTTC
TRBD1	TRBV9	.	TRBJ1-1	CASSVGQGGYTEAFF	TGTGCCAGCAGCGTAGGCCAGGGGGGGTACACTGAAGCTTTCTTT
TRBD1	TRBV30	.	TRBJ1-3	CAWSVGQGVLSGNTIYF	TGTGCCTGGAGTGTGGGACAGGGTGTCCTCTCTGGAAACACCATATATTTT
TRBD2	TRBV7-2	.	TRBJ2-3	CASSPMSGRFDTQYF	TGTGCCAGCAGCCCGATGAGCGGGAGATTTGATACGCAGTATTTT
TRBD2	TRBV27	once	TRBJ2-1	CASKVDSGRTKNEQFF	TGTGCCAGCAAGGTCGATAGCGGGAGAACTAAGAATGAGCAGTTCTTC
TRBD1	TRBV5-4	.	TRBJ2-3	CASSPPGQGTDTQYF	TGTGCCAGCAGCCCGCCGGGACAGGGAACAGATACGCAGTATTTT
.	TRBV29-1	.	TRBJ2-1	CSVVRGKSSYNEQFF	TGCAGCGTTGTCCGGGGCAAGTCCTCCTACAATGAGCAGTTCTTC
.	TRBV4-1	.	TRBJ1-2	CASSLGGVHNYGYTF	TGCGCCAGCAGCCTCGGGGGAGTGCACAACTATGGCTACACCTTC
TRBD2	TRBV9	.	TRBJ2-1	CASSVVAGAIYNEQFF	TGTGCCAGCAGCGTAGTAGCGGGAGCCATTTACAATGAGCAGTTCTTC
.	TRBV30	.	TRBJ1-1	CAWSLNTEAFF	TGTGCCTGGAGCCTTAACACTGAAGCTTTCTTT
.	TRBV6-5	.	TRBJ1-2	CASSSQSLDYGYTF	TGTGCCAGCAGTTCTCAGTCCCTAGACTATGGCTACACCTTC
TRBD1	TRBV19	.	TRBJ2-5	CASSIDLTGARETQYF	TGTGCCAGTAGTATAGATCTAACAGGGGCGCGGGAGACCCAGTACTTC
.	TRBV7-9	.	TRBJ1-1	CASSLDPTRNTEAFF	TGTGCCAGCAGCTTAGACCCCACGAGGAACACTGAAGCTTTCTTT
TRBD2	TRBV6-5	.	TRBJ2-7	CASSWGGYEQYF	TGTGCCAGCAGTTGGGGGGGCTACGAGCAGTACTTC
TRBD2	TRBV29-1	.	TRBJ2-2	CSVELAGVNTGELFF	TGCAGCGTTGAACTAGCGGGAGTGAACACCGGGGAGCTGTTTTTT
.	TRBV6-5	.	TRBJ2-2	CASSPDRSRELFF	TGTGCCAGCAGTCCCGACCGGTCGAGGGAGCTGTTTTTT
TRBD1	TRBV11-2	once	TRBJ1-6	CASSSDRGSSYNSPLHF	TGTGCCAGCAGCTCGGACAGGGGTAGCTCCTATAATTCACCCCTCCACTTT
.	TRBV1	.	TRBJ2-1	CTSSHSTGDRDSDEQFF	TGCACCAGCAGCCATTCGACAGGGGATCGGGATTCGGATGAGCAGTTCTTC
.	TRBV5-6	.	TRBJ1-5	CASSLGGNSNQPQHF	TGTGCCAGCAGCTTGGGGGGTAATAGCAATCAGCCCCAGCATTTT
TRBD2	TRBV7-9	few	TRBJ2-7	CASSTSGTSYSHEQYF	TGTGCCAGCAGCACTTCCGGGACTAGCTATTCCCACGAGCAGTACTTC
TRBD2	TRBV15	.	TRBJ2-3	CATSREREGPDTQYF	TGTGCCACCAGCAGAGAGCGGGAGGGCCCAGATACGCAGTATTTT
.	TRBV4-2	.	TRBJ2-5	CASSPTRGRETQYF	TGTGCCAGCAGCCCGACCCGCGGCCGGGAGACCCAGTACTTC
.	TRBV30	.	TRBJ1-3	CAGTRVPHSGNTIYF	TGTGCTGGGACCCGGGTGCCCCACTCTGGAAACACCATATATTTT
TRBD1	TRBV10-1	once	TRBJ2-5	CASSNGQGTQETQYF	TGCGCCAGCAGTAATGGACAGGGCACACAAGAGACCCAGTACTTC
TRBD2	TRBV11-2	.	TRBJ2-7	CASSRTSGRWYEQYF	TGTGCCAGCAGCCGGACTAGCGGGAGGTGGTACGAGCAGTACTTC
.	TRBV7-6	.	TRBJ1-4	CASSLGGTGREKLFF	TGTGCCAGCAGCTTAGGTGGGACCGGGCGAGAAAAACTGTTTTTT
.	TRBV4-2	.	TRBJ2-1	CASSQGVGSAYNEQFF	TGTGCCAGCAGCCAAGGTGTGGGGAGTGCCTACAATGAGCAGTTCTTC
TRBD1	TRBV30	.	TRBJ1-1	CALARVGQRNTEAFF	TGTGCTCTAGCCCGAGTGGGACAGAGAAACACTGAAGCTTTCTTT
.	TRBV4-3	.	TRBJ1-3	CASSQDFFGPGNTIYF	TGCGCCAGCAGCCAAGATTTTTTCGGGCCCGGAAACACCATATATTTT
TRBD2	TRBV6-5	.	TRBJ2-5	CASSPDQGGETQYF	TGTGCCAGCAGCCCGGATCAGGGAGGGGAGACCCAGTACTTC
.	TRBV29-1	.	TRBJ1-5	CSVVTGNQPQHF	TGCAGCGTAGTAACAGGGAATCAGCCCCAGCATTTT
TRBD1	TRBV10-2	.	TRBJ2-7	CASRDRGLGEQYF	TGCGCCAGCCGGGACAGGGGGCTCGGCGAGCAGTACTTC
TRBD2	TRBV2	.	TRBJ2-2	CASRKLAGGPTGELFF	TGTGCCAGCAGGAAACTAGCGGGTGGACCGACCGGGGAGCTGTTTTTT
TRBD1	TRBV27	.	TRBJ2-7	CASSFIGTGGYEQYF	TGTGCCAGCAGTTTCATAGGGACAGGTGGGTACGAGCAGTACTTC
.	TRBV7-9	.	TRBJ2-7	CASSLGVPREQYF	TGTGCCAGCAGCTTAGGGGTACCTCGGGAGCAGTACTTC
TRBD2	TRBV6-6	.	TRBJ2-7	CASSYIAGGPLEQYF	TGTGCCAGCAGTTACATTGCGGGAGGGCCTCTCGAGCAGTACTTC
TRBD2	TRBV7-2	.	TRBJ2-2	CASSLGGSGRVSGELFF	TGTGCCAGCAGCTTAGGGGGTAGCGGGAGGGTCTCCGGGGAGCTGTTTTTT
.	TRBV30	.	TRBJ2-5	CAWSVTGLETQYF	TGTGCCTGGAGTGTAACCGGGCTGGAGACCCAGTACTTC
TRBD1	TRBV7-9	.	TRBJ2-7	CASSSVNTAGQAYEQYF	TGTGCCAGCAGCTCCGTTAATACCGCGGGACAGGCCTACGAGCAGTACTTC
.	TRBV10-2	.	TRBJ2-2	CASSEQGTGELFF	TGCGCCAGCAGTGAACAGGGTACCGGGGAGCTGTTTTTT